A selection of T cell receptor beta chains follows, all from one sample in a study of chemoradiotherapy in HPV16-positive cancers. Here immunoSEQ multiplex PCR was the method, and the copy in TCRdb shows in-frame clones only, minus some. The sample gives about 15,000 clones, just over 85% of which show up once; approximately 3.6% is in the top ten. The source material was blood, sampled from a patient who underwent chemoradiotherapy. The source of these receptors is a human donor with HPV-associated anogenital cancer. Both conserved end residues are part of each CDR3. The D gene is left open where the match is weak. Clone size is not always given. Where it is, it says once, few, many or a class for expanded clones.

CDR3,DNA,V,size,D,J
CASSVSGGWDNEQFF,TGTGCCAGCAGCGTCTCCGGGGGATGGGACAATGAGCAGTTCTTC,TRBV9,.,.,TRBJ2-1
CASSQDRGGETQYF,TGTGCCAGCAGCCAAGATCGGGGGGGAGAGACCCAGTACTTC,TRBV4-2,.,TRBD2,TRBJ2-5
CASSPVRTSDTKQYF,TGTGCCAGCTCACCAGTACGGACTAGCGATACGAAGCAGTACTTC,TRBV18,.,TRBD2,TRBJ2-7
CASMGTGGRQPQHF,TGTGCCAGTATGGGAACAGGGGGCCGGCAGCCCCAGCATTTT,TRBV19,.,TRBD1,TRBJ1-5
CASSFRGSSSYEQYF,TGTGCCAGCAGCTTCAGAGGGTCGAGCTCCTACGAGCAGTACTTC,TRBV7-9,.,.,TRBJ2-7
CASSKGLAGSGELFF,TGTGCCAGCAGCAAGGGACTAGCGGGGTCCGGGGAGCTGTTTTTT,TRBV5-4,.,TRBD2,TRBJ2-2
CASSLDLKFREEETQYF,TGTGCCAGCAGCTTAGATTTGAAGTTTCGGGAGGAAGAGACCCAGTACTTC,TRBV11-2,.,TRBD2,TRBJ2-5
CASSETLKTF,TGTGCCAGCAGTGAGACCCTCAAGACCTTC,TRBV2,.,.,TRBJ1-2
CASSVTPRGSETEAFF,TGTGCCAGCAGCGTAACTCCCAGGGGAAGTGAGACTGAAGCTTTCTTT,TRBV9,.,.,TRBJ1-1
CASSESGGRNQPQHF,TGTGCCAGCAGTGAGTCCGGCGGGAGGAATCAGCCCCAGCATTTT,TRBV6-1,once,.,TRBJ1-5
CSVGGTSYYYEQYF,TGCAGCGTTGGCGGGACTAGTTATTACTACGAGCAGTACTTC,TRBV29-1,.,TRBD2,TRBJ2-7
CASSGSGTGGNEQFF,TGTGCCAGCTCAGGCTCCGGGACAGGGGGCAATGAGCAGTTCTTC,TRBV18,once,TRBD1,TRBJ2-1
CASSPTGPGQGNQPQHF,TGTGCCAGCTCACCAACCGGCCCTGGGCAGGGTAATCAGCCCCAGCATTTT,TRBV18,.,.,TRBJ1-5
CASSGRLAGGPRNEQFF,TGTGCCAGCAGCGGTCGACTAGCGGGAGGGCCTCGTAATGAGCAGTTCTTC,TRBV7-2,few,TRBD2,TRBJ2-1
CASSQVLGGGQPQHF,TGCGCCAGCAGCCAAGTGCTAGGGGGTGGTCAGCCCCAGCATTTT,TRBV4-1,.,.,TRBJ1-5
CASSRQVVGETQYF,TGTGCCAGCAGCCGACAGGTAGTAGGGGAGACCCAGTACTTC,TRBV7-2,.,.,TRBJ2-5
CASSSSGTANSPLHF,TGTGCCAGCAGTAGCTCCGGGACAGCTAATTCACCCCTCCACTTT,TRBV6-5,.,TRBD1,TRBJ1-6
CASTPRDTSNQPQHF,TGTGCCAGTACCCCCCGGGACACAAGCAATCAGCCCCAGCATTTT,TRBV19,.,.,TRBJ1-5
CASSKGHQPQHF,TGTGCCAGCAGCAAAGGGCATCAGCCCCAGCATTTT,TRBV21-1,.,.,TRBJ1-5
CAAEGTDTQYF,TGTGCAGCTGAGGGCACAGATACGCAGTATTTT,TRBV21-1,.,.,TRBJ2-3
CASSSKRDGDEQFF,TGCGCCAGCAGCTCCAAGCGGGACGGCGATGAGCAGTTCTTC,TRBV5-1,few,TRBD2,TRBJ2-1
CASSVLTGGLENRRFF,TGTGCCAGCAGCGTATTAACAGGGGGCCTGGAAAATCGCCGGTTCTTC,TRBV9,.,TRBD1,TRBJ2-1
CASSLPAGEQYF,TGCGCCAGCAGCCTCCCGGCGGGCGAGCAGTACTTC,TRBV10-2,.,.,TRBJ2-7
CASSPLRGGYTF,TGTGCCAGCTCACCACTCAGGGGAGGCTACACCTTC,TRBV18,few,.,TRBJ1-2
CASELAGTSYEQYF,TGTGCCAGCGAGTTAGCCGGCACCTCCTACGAGCAGTACTTC,TRBV28,.,.,TRBJ2-7
CSANLPGTGREQYF,TGCAGCGCCAACCTCCCCGGGACAGGGAGGGAGCAGTACTTC,TRBV29-1,.,TRBD1,TRBJ2-7
CASSARDRGQTGELFF,TGTGCCAGCAGTGCCCGGGACAGGGGGCAAACCGGGGAGCTGTTTTTT,TRBV6-1,.,TRBD1,TRBJ2-2
CASSSEGGAGDTQYF,TGTGCCAGCAGCTCCGAAGGGGGCGCGGGAGATACGCAGTATTTT,TRBV5-4,medium-sized,TRBD1,TRBJ2-3